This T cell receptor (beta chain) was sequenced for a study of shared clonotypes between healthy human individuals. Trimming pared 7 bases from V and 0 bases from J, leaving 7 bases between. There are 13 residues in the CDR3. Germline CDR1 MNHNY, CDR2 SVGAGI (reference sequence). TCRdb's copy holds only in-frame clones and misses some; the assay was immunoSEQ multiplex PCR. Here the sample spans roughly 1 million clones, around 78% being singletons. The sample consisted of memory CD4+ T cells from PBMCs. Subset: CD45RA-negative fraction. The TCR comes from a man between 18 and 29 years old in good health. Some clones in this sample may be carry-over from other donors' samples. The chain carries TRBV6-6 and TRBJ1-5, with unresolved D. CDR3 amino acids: CASIPYSNQPQHF. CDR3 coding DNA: TGTGCCAGCATACCCTATAGCAATCAGCCCCAGCATTTT.